Listed here is a single T cell receptor (beta chain). This sample was included in a study of blood T cell repertoires in COVID-19. The CDR3 covers 12 residues. Trimming removed 5 bases from V and 4 bases from J; junction bases left unmatched: 2. Clones were read by immunoSEQ multiplex PCR, and TCRdb kept only the in-frame ones, dropping some. The profile shows a few hundred thousand clones, just over 85% of them singletons. V gene TRBV12-3 or TRBV12-4 combines with J gene TRBJ2-7; 7 bases match TRBD1. Sequencing input: PBMCs or T cells enriched from blood (not recorded which). The clonotype originates from a man aged 40-50 years who had recovered from COVID-19. CDR3 sequence reads: CASSTQGYEQYF. Written as DNA, the CDR3 is TGTGCCAGCAGTACACAGGGGTACGAGCAGTACTTC.